The 14 T cell receptor beta chains below all came from one sample that was sequenced in a study of OX40 agonist ivuxolimab in advanced cancers. Sequenced by immunoSEQ multiplex PCR; TCRdb stores in-frame clones only, minus some. The table shows about 34,000 clones, with 80% to 95% occurring only once. The sequencing here drew on CD4+ or CD8+ T cells sorted from blood, taken in a trial of the OX40 agonist ivuxolimab. These receptors originate from an adult with an advanced solid tumor such as melanoma, head and neck, liver or kidney cancer.

This clone came up once. For the CDR3, the DNA is TGTGCCTGGAGTAGAGCGGAGAGCACAGATACGCAGTATTTT. It encodes CAWSRAESTDTQYF. V and J are TRBV30 and TRBJ2-3; possible D gene TRBD2, 5 bases. There are 14 residues in the CDR3. Germline V gives CDR1 GTSNPN, CDR2 SVGIG (reference sequence). V was clipped by 2 bases and J by 0 bases, with 9 bases between them.

The rearrangement uses TRBV30 and TRBJ2-1; TRBD1 agrees at 9 bases. The CDR3 extends over 16 amino acids. The trim removed 2 bases at V and 5 bases at J, leaving 10 bases unmatched. Germline loops: CDR1 GTSNPN, CDR2 SVGIG (reference sequence). The DNA of the CDR3 is TGTGCCTGGAGTCGATTAGACAGGGGGGCACACAATGAGCAGTTCTTC. This encodes CAWSRLDRGAHNEQFF.

The chain has TRBV28 and TRBJ1-6, with unresolved D. With 2 bases removed from V and 5 bases from J, the gap between germline ends came to 7 bases. Germline V gene lookup returns CDR1 MDHEN and CDR2 SYDVKM. The CDR3 loop spans 14 amino acids. The CDR3, as DNA: TGTGCCAGCAGTTTAGGTGGGAATAATTCACCCCTCCACTTT. Translation gives CASSLGGNNSPLHF.

CDR3 in amino acids: CAWSPPGPTGRELFF. Written as DNA, the CDR3 is TGTGCCTGGAGTCCACCGGGTCCGACGGGCAGGGAGCTGTTTTTT. V is TRBV30 and J is TRBJ2-2; the D is unclear. This CDR3 contains 15 residues. Per germline, CDR1 GTSNPN and CDR2 SVGIG (reference sequence). Trimming cost V 2 bases and J 9 bases, with 19 bases left between them.

The chain recombines TRBV10-2 with TRBJ2-2; possibly TRBD2 for D (5 bases). V was shortened by 7 bases and J by 5 bases, with 11 bases between the two germline ends. The CDR3 runs to 13 residues. Germline-derived CDR1 and CDR2 are WSHSY and SAAADI. CDR3 DNA sequence: TGCGCCAGCACTCGACTACCAACCGGGGAGCTGTTTTTT. This translates into CASTRLPTGELFF.

The CDR3 DNA follows: TGTGCCAGCTCACCAATCGGGTCGGCCGGGGAGCTGTTTTTT. Translated, it gives CASSPIGSAGELFF. The chain joins TRBV18 to TRBJ2-2, with D hard to call. This CDR3 has 14 amino acids. CDR1 is KGHSH and CDR2 is LQKENI in the germline V gene. V was pared by 2 bases and J by 6 bases, with 10 bases between.

The chain is built from TRBV4-3 and TRBJ2-3; D is ambiguous. Trimming left V 1 base short and J 0 bases short, with 8 bases between. CDR3 length: 15 residues. Per the germline V gene, CDR1 is LGHNA and CDR2 is YSLEER. The CDR3 is CASSQVSSSTDTQYF. CDR3 sequence (DNA): TGCGCCAGCAGCCAAGTGTCATCTAGCACAGATACGCAGTATTTT.

DNA for the CDR3: TGTGCCAGCAGTTACTCGGGGACAGGGAGTACTGAAGCTTTCTTT. This encodes CASSYSGTGSTEAFF. V is TRBV6-5 and J is TRBJ1-1; 9 nucleotides line up with TRBD1. The CDR3 runs to 15 residues. Germline loops: CDR1 MNHEY, CDR2 SVGAGI. Trimming at V came to 0 bases and at J to 5 bases, leaving 4 bases not matched to a gene.

This sequence joins TRBV10-1 and TRBJ2-1; no clear D. This CDR3 comprises 14 residues. CDR1 WNHNN and CDR2 SYGVQD come from the germline V gene (reference sequence). The ends were cut back, 2 bases at V and 0 bases at J, with 5 bases in the middle. The CDR3 loop reads CASSEQVSYNEQFF. DNA for the CDR3: TGCGCCAGCAGTGAGCAGGTCTCCTACAATGAGCAGTTCTTC.

The V call is TRBV30, the J call TRBJ2-5, with D possibly being TRBD1 (6 bases). Germline CDR1 is GTSNPN and CDR2 is SVGIG (reference sequence). V lost 2 bases to trimming and J lost 2 bases, with 9 bases between them. This CDR3 has 13 residues. The CDR3 region has the DNA TGTGCCTGGAGTATAGGACAGCAAGAGACCCAGTACTTC. Its translation: CAWSIGQQETQYF.

This sequence joins TRBV10-3 and TRBJ2-5; 7 bases match TRBD1. The germline V gene has CDR1 ENHRY and CDR2 SYGVKD. With V trimmed by 3 bases and J by 4 bases, 8 bases remained unmatched. This CDR3 has 15 residues. The CDR3 DNA sequence: TGTGCCATCAGTGAAGGAAAGGGGGCTGGAGAGACCCAGTACTTC. Amino acids: CAISEGKGAGETQYF.

This clone showed up just once. Other DNA sequences in the same sample also yield this CDR3. V and J are TRBV2 and TRBJ2-2; 10 bases align to TRBD1. CDR3 length: 13 amino acids. CDR1 SNHLY and CDR2 FYNNEI come from the germline V gene. The junction had 0 bases not matched to a gene; V was cut back by 6 bases and J by 5 bases. In nucleotides, the CDR3 is TGTGCCAGCAGGGACAGGGGGACCGGGGAGCTGTTTTTT. This gives the protein CASRDRGTGELFF.

The chain is built from TRBV29-1 and TRBJ1-5; tentatively, D is TRBD1 (5 bases). V was shortened by 4 bases and J by 5 bases, with 12 bases between the two germline ends. Germline CDR1 and CDR2: SQVTM and ANQGSEA. This CDR3 spans 13 amino acids. The DNA for the CDR3 is TGCAGCGTTGCCAGGGATAGGGATCAGCCCCAGCATTTT. Amino acid sequence: CSVARDRDQPQHF.

V gene TRBV6-5 combines with J gene TRBJ1-1; perhaps TRBD1 as D (5 bases). V dropped 5 bases and J dropped 5 bases, with 6 bases sitting between them. Germline assignment: CDR1 MNHEY and CDR2 SVGAGI. CDR3 length: 11 residues. The chain's CDR3 is CASSQGTEAFF. CDR3 coding DNA: TGTGCCAGCAGTCAGGGTACTGAAGCTTTCTTT.